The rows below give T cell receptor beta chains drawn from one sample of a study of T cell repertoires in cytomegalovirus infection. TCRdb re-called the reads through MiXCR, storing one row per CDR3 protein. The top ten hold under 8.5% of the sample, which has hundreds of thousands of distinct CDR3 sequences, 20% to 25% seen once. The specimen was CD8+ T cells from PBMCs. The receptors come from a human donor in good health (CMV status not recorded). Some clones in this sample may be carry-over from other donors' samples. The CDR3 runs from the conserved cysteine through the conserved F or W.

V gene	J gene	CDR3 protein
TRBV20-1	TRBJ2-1	CSARGPGHKYNEQFF
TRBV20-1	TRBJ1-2	CSAPVPGGYGYTF
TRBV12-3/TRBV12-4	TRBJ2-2	CASRPSGGFTGELFF
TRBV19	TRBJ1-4	CASSIWKAPNEKLFF
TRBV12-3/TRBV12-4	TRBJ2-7	CASSLAVAQDYEQYF
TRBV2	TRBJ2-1	CASSGGTGGLNEQFF
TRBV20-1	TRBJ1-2	CSALTAIYTYGYTF
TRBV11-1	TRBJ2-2	CASSPRQGSDTGELFF
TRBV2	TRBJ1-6	CASSEARSSYNSPLHF
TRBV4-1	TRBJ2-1	CASSHSNEQFF
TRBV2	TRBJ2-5	CASSELAGSLQETQYF
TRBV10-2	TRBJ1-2	CASSPEGGRNGYTF
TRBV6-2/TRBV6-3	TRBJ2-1	CASSYGGNFNNEQFF
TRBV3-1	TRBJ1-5	CASSQDLDSNQPQHF
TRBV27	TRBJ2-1	CASSLAGGTLYNEQFF
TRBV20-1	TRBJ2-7	CSARTYSSYEQYF
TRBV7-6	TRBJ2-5	CASSPDRYQETQYF
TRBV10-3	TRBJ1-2	CAIEDSDSRNYGYTF
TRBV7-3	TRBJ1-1	CASSHQGLKNTEAVF
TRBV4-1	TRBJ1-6	CASSQGTGDSPLHF
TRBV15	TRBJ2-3	CATSITGEVTDTQYF
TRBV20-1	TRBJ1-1	CSARESRAGMNTEAFF
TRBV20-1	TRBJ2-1	CSADSGTRKFYSYNEQFF
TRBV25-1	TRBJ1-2	CASSEYGLLVGGYTF
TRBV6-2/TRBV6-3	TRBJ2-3	CASSSGGATDTQYF
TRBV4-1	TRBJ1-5	CASSPGGGGLQPQHF
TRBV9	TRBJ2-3	CASSVPSGTDTQYF
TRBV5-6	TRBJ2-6	CASSLIGSHSGANVLTF
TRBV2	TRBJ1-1	CASSAQGAWRDTEAFF
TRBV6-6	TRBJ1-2	CASSYSNRDRGRRETPTF
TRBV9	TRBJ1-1	CASSVGDSRTEAFF
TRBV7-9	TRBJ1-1	CASSLGITEAFF
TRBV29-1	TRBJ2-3	CSVPREVDTQYF
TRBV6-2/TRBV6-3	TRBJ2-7	CASSNIRDRGTYEQYF
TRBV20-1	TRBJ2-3	CSARRDFWGTDTQYF
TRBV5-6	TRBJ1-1	CASSLVLAGADTEAFF
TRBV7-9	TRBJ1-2	CASSRVRGYTF
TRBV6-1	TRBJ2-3	CASRPGTGLADTDTQYF
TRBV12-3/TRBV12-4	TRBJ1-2	CASSLSQGGYTF
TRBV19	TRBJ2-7	CASSLATDSSYEQYF
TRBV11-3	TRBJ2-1	CASSHLNGPGDEQFF
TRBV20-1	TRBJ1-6	CSARDTGPGNSPLHF
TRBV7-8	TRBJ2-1	CASSLIIGGASHNEQFF
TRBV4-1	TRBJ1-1	CASSQEPAGDTEAFF
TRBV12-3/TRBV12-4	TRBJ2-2	CASSFPGAGVGTGELFF
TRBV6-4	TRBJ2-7	CASKSSGGVLQGDYEQYF
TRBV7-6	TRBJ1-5	CASSLEYDNQPQHF
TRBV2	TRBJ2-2	CASMGLSSGDYTGELFF
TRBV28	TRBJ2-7	CASSFAASYEQYF
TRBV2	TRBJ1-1	CASSELQGNTEAFF